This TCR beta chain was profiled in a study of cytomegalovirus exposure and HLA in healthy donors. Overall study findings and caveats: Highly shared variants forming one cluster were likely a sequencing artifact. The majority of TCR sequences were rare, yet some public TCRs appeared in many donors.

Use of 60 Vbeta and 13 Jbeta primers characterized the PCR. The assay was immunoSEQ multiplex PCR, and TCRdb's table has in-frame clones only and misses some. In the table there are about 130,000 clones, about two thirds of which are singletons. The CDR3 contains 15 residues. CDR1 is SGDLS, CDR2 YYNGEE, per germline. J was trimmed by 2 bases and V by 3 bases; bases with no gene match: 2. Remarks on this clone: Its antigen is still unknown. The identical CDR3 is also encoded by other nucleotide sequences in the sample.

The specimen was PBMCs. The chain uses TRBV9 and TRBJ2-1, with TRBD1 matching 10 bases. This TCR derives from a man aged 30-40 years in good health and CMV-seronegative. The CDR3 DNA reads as TGTGCCAGCAGCGAGGGACAGGGGACCTACAATGAGCAGTTCTTC. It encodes CASSEGQGTYNEQFF.